This T cell receptor (beta chain) was sequenced for a study of metastatic and nonmetastatic thyroid tumors. In the study overall: Blood and tumor or nodule tissue repertoires from malignant and benign thyroid patients were compared. Study-level findings and limits: Benign nodules were reported to have significantly lower TCR beta diversity than malignant thyroid tumors, in blood and tumor.

The germline V and J ends were trimmed by 6 bases and 0 bases, with 18 bases remaining between them. The germline V gene has CDR1 MRHNA and CDR2 SNTAGT. This CDR3 spans 17 amino acids. Worth noting for this clone: Its antigen is currently unknown.

As handled by the study authors: Construction of a distant-metastasis classifier for papillary thyroid cancer relied on CDR3 differences across clinicopathological groups. TCRdb re-called clones from the PCR reads using MiXCR. The V and J calls, along with clone size, are taken from TCRdb and not from the paper's own processing. The sample contains more than 13,000 clones, approximately 30% of which appear only once. Treatment of any kind had been given to no patient before thyroid surgery. Sequenced input: tumor tissue. This receptor was taken from a male donor with papillary thyroid cancer or a benign thyroid nodule (not recorded which). Some clones in this sample may be carry-over from other donors' samples. The rearrangement uses TRBV6-4 and TRBJ1-3; TRBD1 might be the D (5 bases). The CDR3 region is CASRSNRTKRSGNTIYF. DNA of the CDR3: TGTGCCAGCAGGTCAAACAGGACAAAGCGCTCTGGAAACACCATATATTTT.